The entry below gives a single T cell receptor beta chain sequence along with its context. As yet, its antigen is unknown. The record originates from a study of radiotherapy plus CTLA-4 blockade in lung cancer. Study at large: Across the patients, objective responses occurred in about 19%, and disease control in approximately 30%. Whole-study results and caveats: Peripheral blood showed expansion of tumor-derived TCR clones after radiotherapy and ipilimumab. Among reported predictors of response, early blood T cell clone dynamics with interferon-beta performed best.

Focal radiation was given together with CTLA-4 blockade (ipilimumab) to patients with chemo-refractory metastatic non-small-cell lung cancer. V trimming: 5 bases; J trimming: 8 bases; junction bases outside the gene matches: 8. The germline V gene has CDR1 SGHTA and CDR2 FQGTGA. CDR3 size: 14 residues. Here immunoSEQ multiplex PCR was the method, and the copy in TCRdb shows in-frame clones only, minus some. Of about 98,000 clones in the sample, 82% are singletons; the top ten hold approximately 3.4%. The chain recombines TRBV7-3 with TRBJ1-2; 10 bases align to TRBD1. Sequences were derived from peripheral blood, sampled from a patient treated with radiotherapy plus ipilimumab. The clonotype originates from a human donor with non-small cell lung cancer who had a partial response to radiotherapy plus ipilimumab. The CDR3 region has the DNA TGTGCCAGCAGCGCGATGGGGACAGGGGAAGGCTACACCTTC. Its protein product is CASSAMGTGEGYTF.